Listed here are 13 T cell receptor beta chains from one sample, sequenced in a study of blood T cell repertoires in COVID-19. Some clones are missing from TCRdb's copy, which holds only in-frame ones; the method was immunoSEQ multiplex PCR. Here the sample spans around 54,000 clones, 90% being singletons. The sample was peripheral blood. These receptors all come from a woman between 40 and 50 years old with active COVID-19.

The rearrangement links TRBV5-1 to TRBJ1-4; possibly TRBD1 for D (5 bases). V was trimmed by 5 bases and J by 3 bases, leaving 11 bases between them. The germline CDR1 and CDR2 sequences are SGHRS and YFSETQ. This CDR3 region has 14 residues. CDR3 nucleotide sequence: TGCGCCAGCAGAGTTTCGGGGGCTAATGAAAAACTGTTTTTT. This codes for CASRVSGANEKLFF.

The CDR3 protein is CASSLWGTGTGGKAFF. The CDR3 DNA reads as TGCGCCAGCAGCCTCTGGGGGACCGGGACAGGGGGAAAAGCTTTCTTT. The rearrangement links TRBV4-1 to TRBJ1-1; 11 positions match TRBD1. CDR3 length equals 16 residues. Looked up from germline, CDR1 is MGHRA and CDR2 is YSYEKL. Germline trimming cut 4 bases from V and 9 bases from J; bases unmatched to any gene: 13.

The rearrangement links TRBV3-1 (or the pseudogene TRBV3-2) to TRBJ2-7, with TRBD2 identical over 7 bases. The CDR3 sequence is 15 residues long. Trimming removed 4 bases from V and 3 bases from J; junction bases left unmatched: 9. Germline V gene data show CDR1 as LGHDT and CDR2 as YNNKEL (reference sequence). CDR3 DNA sequence: TGTGCCAGCAGCCCCCCCTGGAGCGGGGTCTACGAGCAGTACTTC. It translates to CASSPPWSGVYEQYF.

The chain has TRBV6-2 or TRBV6-3 and TRBJ1-2; D uncertain. There are 11 residues in the CDR3. V lost 8 bases and J lost 8, with 12 bases in between. CDR1 MNHEY and CDR2 SVGEGT come from the germline V gene. The CDR3 nucleotides are TGTGCCAGCCGTTCCTTTGTGGGCTACACCTTC. Its translation: CASRSFVGYTF.

The chain couples TRBV6-2 or TRBV6-3 to TRBJ2-3; 13 bases map to TRBD2. V dropped 5 bases and J dropped 4; count of bases not matched to a gene: 3. Germline CDR1 MNHEY, CDR2 SVGEGT. The CDR3 extends over 15 amino acids. CDR3 in DNA: TGTGCCAGCAGTACTAGCGGGGGGGCATCAGATACGCAGTATTTT. Protein product: CASSTSGGASDTQYF.

The chain has TRBV18 and TRBJ2-1; no definite D call. The V gene lost 3 bases and the J gene lost 0 bases, with 3 bases spanning the gap. The CDR3 has 13 residues. The germline V gene has CDR1 KGHSH and CDR2 LQKENI. CDR3 sequence (DNA): TGTGCCAGCTCACCGAGCTCCTACAATGAGCAGTTCTTC. It specifies CASSPSSYNEQFF. The whole variable domain, remainder taken from reference TRBV18 and TRBJ2-1, is NAGVMQNPRHLVRRRGQEARLRCSPMKGHSHVYWYRQLPEEGLKFMVYLQKENIIDESGMPKERFSAEFPKEGPSILRIQQVVRGDSAAYFCASSPSSYNEQFFGPGTRLTVL.

V usage is TRBV5-5 and J usage is TRBJ1-1, with D unclear. The ends were cut back, 1 base at V and 5 bases at J, with 12 bases in the middle. The CDR3 spans 14 residues. Germline V gene sequence: CDR1 SGHKS, CDR2 YYEKEE (reference sequence). CDR3 region: CASSLIVGYTEAFF. The DNA of the CDR3 is TGTGCCAGCAGCTTGATCGTCGGTTATACTGAAGCTTTCTTT.

This clone was observed a single time. This rearrangement joins TRBV30 to TRBJ1-1; D uncertain. The CDR3 is made up of 13 amino acids. Germline CDR1 is GTSNPN and CDR2 is SVGIG (reference sequence). V lost 0 bases and J lost 6, with 11 bases in between. Here the CDR3 reads CAWSVEGWAEAFF. CDR3 sequence (DNA): TGTGCCTGGAGTGTAGAGGGTTGGGCTGAAGCTTTCTTT.

The V and J genes are TRBV9 and TRBJ1-4; unclear D gene. V gave up 3 bases and J gave up 3 bases, with 12 bases separating them. Germline V gene data show CDR1 as SGDLS and CDR2 as YYNGEE. This CDR3 has 15 residues. In nucleotides, the CDR3 is TGTGCCAGCAGCGGCCTCTCGAGAGCTAATGAAAAACTGTTTTTT. It specifies CASSGLSRANEKLFF.

The V gene is TRBV5-1, the J gene TRBJ2-5, with a weak D call TRBD2 (5 bases). This CDR3 comprises 14 residues. Germline CDR1 is SGHRS and CDR2 is YFSETQ. V was trimmed by 4 bases and J by 5 bases, leaving 15 bases between them. Written as DNA, the CDR3 is TGCGCCAGCAGCCTCCTCCCGGAGGAGGAGACCCAGTACTTC. Its translation: CASSLLPEEETQYF.

The chain is built from TRBV30 and TRBJ2-2; a possible D gene is TRBD2 (6 bases). Trimming cost V 3 bases and J 6 bases, with 14 bases left between them. The CDR3 is made up of 14 amino acids. Looked up from germline, CDR1 is GTSNPN and CDR2 is SVGIG (reference sequence). CDR3 bases: TGTGCCTGGAGCTCCGGAGGGGTTTCCGGGGAGCTGTTTTTT. Protein: CAWSSGGVSGELFF. Supplemented by reference TRBV30 and TRBJ2-2, the full variable domain reads SQTIHQWPATLVQPVGSPLSLECTVEGTSNPNLYWYRQAAGRGLQLLFYSVGIGQISSEVPQNLSASRPQDRQFILSSKKLLLSDSGFYLCAWSSGGVSGELFFGEGSRLTVL.

The table lists this clone with a count of one. This chain links TRBV10-2 with TRBJ1-1; D unresolved. Trimming removed 2 bases at V and 8 bases at J, with 9 bases between. Germline assignment: CDR1 WSHSY and CDR2 SAAADI. CDR3 length: 12 residues. DNA for the CDR3: TGCGCCAGCAGTGAGGGGAGGGTGGAAGCTTTCTTT. It yields the protein CASSEGRVEAFF.

This clone came up once. This sequence joins TRBV27 and TRBJ1-5, with D uncertain. Looked up from germline, CDR1 is MNHEY and CDR2 is SMNVEV (reference sequence). V lost 6 bases to trimming and J lost 5 bases, with 11 bases between them. The CDR3 runs 13 residues. The CDR3 here is CASRLKFDQPQHF. The CDR3 DNA follows: TGTGCCAGCAGGTTAAAATTCGATCAGCCCCAGCATTTT.